The 8 T cell receptor beta chains reported below all come from one sample, sequenced in a study of CD8+ T cells in alopecia areata. In each case, RNA was isolated and then reverse transcribed into cDNA as the sequencing template. The data were produced by immunoSEQ multiplex PCR, yet TCRdb's version contains in-frame clones alone and is incomplete. The sample includes around 100,000 clones, none of them occurring once. The specimen was lesional skin. These receptors all come from a C3H/HeJ mouse with alopecia areata. MHC haplotype: H2-k.

Of note for this clone: Genes and germline come from the mouse. This chain's CDR3 is CASTGDWGGQDTQYF. The sequenced part of the CDR3 DNA is TGTGCCAGCACCGGGGACTGGGGGGGACAAGAC. The rearrangement joins TRBV19 to TRBJ2-5; 13 bases fit TRBD2. Read data end 4 residues before the CDR3 end; the end is taken from the germline J gene. The CDR3 is made up of 15 amino acids. Germline values: CDR1 FNHDT, CDR2 SITEND (reference sequence). J was trimmed by 3 bases and V by 6 bases; bases with no gene match: 4.

There are a few counts of this clone. Gene names are mouse gene names. The CDR3 end lies 4 residues beyond the end of the read and is filled in from the germline J gene. The gene calls are TRBV17 and TRBJ2-5; TRBD1 matches 10 bases. With 0 bases clipped from V and 0 bases from J, the junction kept 6 bases outside the gene matches. This CDR3 comprises 18 residues. CDR1 and CDR2 from the germline V gene are MNHDT and YYDKIL. CDR3 bases read: TGTGCTAGCAGTAGAGATCTCGGGACAGGGGTTAACCAAGAC. Translated: CASSRDLGTGVNQD. The full CDR3 reads CASSRDLGTGVNQDTQYF.

This clone was seen many times. Mouse gene names and germline throughout. Coverage ceases 4 residues before the CDR3 finishes, and the germline J gene fills in the end. The chain joins TRBV1 to TRBJ2-3; tentatively, D is TRBD1 (5 bases). CDR1 is NSQYPW and CDR2 is LRSPGD in the germline V gene (reference sequence). CDR3 size: 15 residues. V lost 3 bases, J lost 0 bases, and 10 bases lay in between. The DNA read from the CDR3 is TGCACCTGCAGTGCCCGGACAAAAAGTGCAGAA. It encodes CTCSARTKSAE. In full, the CDR3 is CTCSARTKSAETLYF.

As to this clone: Gene names denote mouse genes. Read data end 4 residues before the CDR3 end; the end is taken from the germline J gene. The rearrangement links TRBV17 to TRBJ1-4; no definite D call. CDR3 length: 14 amino acids. The germline V gene encodes CDR1 MNHDT and CDR2 YYDKIL. V lost 3 bases to trimming and J lost 3 bases, with 8 bases between them. CDR3 loop: CASSSRGANERLFF. The DNA read from the CDR3 is TGTGCTAGCAGTAGCCGTGGGGCCAACGAA.

This clone was seen a few times. The gene names given are mouse names. CDR3 amino acids: CASGEDWGVVAETLYF. CDR3 bases read: TGTGCCAGCGGTGAGGACTGGGGGGTCGTGGCAGAA. The genes are TRBV13-2 and TRBJ2-3; TRBD2 matches at 11 bases. The observed sequence ends 4 residues before the CDR3 terminus, with the missing tail filled in from the germline J gene. The length of the CDR3 is 16 residues. Germline assignment: CDR1 NNHNN and CDR2 SYGAGS (reference sequence). With 2 bases clipped from V and 3 bases from J, the junction kept 5 bases outside the gene matches.

This clone was detected many times. Gene and germline names: mouse. The observed sequence ends 4 residues before the CDR3 terminus, with the missing tail filled in from the germline J gene. The genes are TRBV13-3 and TRBJ2-3; 10 positions agree with TRBD2. The CDR3 runs to 15 residues. From germline, CDR1 is NNHDY and CDR2 SYVADS. V was pared by 7 bases and J by 0 bases, with 5 bases of the junction left unmatched. CDR3: CASLNWGGSAETLYF. The sequenced part of the CDR3 DNA is TGTGCCAGCTTAAACTGGGGGGGAAGTGCAGAA.

This clone was seen many times. TCRdb's protein does not match the DNA translation at residue 12; the protein provided is translated from the DNA. The gene names here belong to mouse. CDR3: CASSGPGQGGNTLYF. The CDR3 DNA, read in part, is TGTGCCAGCAGTGGCCCGGGACAGGGAGGAAATACG. The chain employs TRBV13-3 and TRBJ1-3, with 9 bases that match TRBD1. The read ends 3 residues early relative to the CDR3; the germline J gene fills the gap. This CDR3 is 15 amino acids long. V dropped 3 bases and J dropped 4; count of bases not matched to a gene: 5. Germline values: CDR1 NNHDY, CDR2 SYVADS.

The table lists this clone with a few counts. Mouse gene names and germline throughout. The read falls 4 residues short of the CDR3 end, and the missing part is taken from the germline J gene. This chain joins TRBV1 and TRBJ2-7; TRBD1 aligns across 12 bases. Germline CDR1 NSQYPW, CDR2 LRSPGD (reference sequence). The CDR3 contains 15 residues. Incomplete CDR3 DNA: TGCACCTGCAGTGCAATGGGGACAGGGGGCGAT. Encoded protein: CTCSAMGTGGD. The CDR3 reads in full as CTCSAMGTGGDEQYF.